This T cell receptor beta chain was sequenced in a study of tumor-infiltrating lymphocytes in primary liver carcinoma. Notes on the study in general: Tumor top-250-clone fractions significantly exceeded those of blood (p = 0.039). The study found tumor-adjacent and tumor-blood pairs overlapped less than tumor region pairs.

V trimming: 6 bases; J trimming: 7 bases; junction bases outside the gene matches: 8. The CDR3 runs to 15 residues. Germline CDR1 SGHTA, CDR2 FQGNSA. Starting material of roughly 0.45 ug total RNA yielded TCR beta cDNA via a constant-region primer. Slightly modified ARM-PCR served as the procedure for the TCR beta libraries. These libraries came from three rounds of nested multiplex PCR. Two initial PCR rounds of about 11 cycles each paired TRBV1-TRBV30 forward primers with a C-beta reverse primer. MiXCR, applied by TCRdb to the multiplex PCR reads, yields one record per CDR3 protein. The sample lists 20,000 to 25,000 distinct CDR3 sequences, 75% to 80% occurring once. Ten or more counts support this clonotype. Its target is unknown. The study co-extracted DNA and RNA from roughly 20-30 mg of unsorted bulk tissue. Five discrete regions of every tumor underwent sampling.

Material: liver tumor tissue from sampling region 1. Subset noted: tumor region T1, superior pole. This sequence joins TRBV7-2 and TRBJ2-1; 11 nucleotides align to TRBD2. The TCR comes from a woman aged 30 to 39 with primary liver carcinoma and hepatitis B virus infection. CDR3 region: CASSLTSGRQNEQFF. CDR3 nucleotide sequence: TGTGCCAGCAGTCTTACTAGCGGGAGACAGAATGAGCAGTTCTTC. Filled out from reference TRBV7-2 and TRBJ2-1, the complete variable domain reads GAGVSQSPSNKVTEKGKDVELRCDPISGHTALYWYRQSLGQGLEFLIYFQGNSAPDKSGLPSDRFSAERTGGSVSTLTIQRTQQEDSAVYLCASSLTSGRQNEQFFGPGTRLTVL.